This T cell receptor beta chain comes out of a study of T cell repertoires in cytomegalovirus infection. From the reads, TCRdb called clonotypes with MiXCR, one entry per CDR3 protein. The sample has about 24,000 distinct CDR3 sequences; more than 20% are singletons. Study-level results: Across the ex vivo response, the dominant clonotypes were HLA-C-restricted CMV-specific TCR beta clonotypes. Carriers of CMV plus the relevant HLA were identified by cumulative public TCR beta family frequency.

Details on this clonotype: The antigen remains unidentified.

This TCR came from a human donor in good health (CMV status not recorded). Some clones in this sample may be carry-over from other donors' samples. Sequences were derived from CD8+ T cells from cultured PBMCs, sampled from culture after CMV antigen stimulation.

The CDR3: CASSEGGGEETQYF. As DNA, the CDR3 is TGTGCCAGCAGTGAAGGCGGGGGTGAGGAGACCCAGTACTTC. The chain employs TRBV2 and TRBJ2-5; TRBD2 matches at 7 bases. CDR3 size: 14 residues. Germline CDR1 is SNHLY and CDR2 is FYNNEI. V dropped 1 base and J dropped 5; count of bases not matched to a gene: 4.